This TCR beta chain derives from a study of T cells in Graves' hyperthyroidism and ophthalmopathy. As for the study in general: Peripheral blood draws took place at initial diagnosis, ahead of any treatment. Findings and caveats of the study: The model predicted ophthalmopathy a median about 6.6 months before onset.

Amplification of TCR beta CDR3 regions used RNA as the template. During a first-round RT-PCR of the TCR CDR3, the HTBI primer set was used. A single record per CDR3 protein comes from TCRdb applying MiXCR to the multiplex PCR reads. The sample records hundreds of thousands of distinct CDR3 sequences, approximately 40% being singletons. Uncontrolled infections, other autoimmune diseases, pregnancy or lactation led to exclusion of patients. Diagnoses used clinical symptoms, serum thyroxine and TRAb, thyroid ultrasound and orbital computed tomography. On this clonotype itself: Its antigen is unidentified.

This receptor was identified in a young man with Graves' hyperthyroidism. Sequencing was performed on blood.

CDR3 in DNA: TGTGCCAGCACCGGACAGGGACCGTTCTATGGCTACACCTTC. Amino acids: CASTGQGPFYGYTF. The genes are TRBV25-1 and TRBJ1-2; the match to TRBD1 covers 8 bases. The germline V gene encodes CDR1 MGHDK and CDR2 SYGVNS. V was pared by 7 bases and J by 4 bases, with 8 bases of the junction left unmatched. This CDR3 has 14 residues.